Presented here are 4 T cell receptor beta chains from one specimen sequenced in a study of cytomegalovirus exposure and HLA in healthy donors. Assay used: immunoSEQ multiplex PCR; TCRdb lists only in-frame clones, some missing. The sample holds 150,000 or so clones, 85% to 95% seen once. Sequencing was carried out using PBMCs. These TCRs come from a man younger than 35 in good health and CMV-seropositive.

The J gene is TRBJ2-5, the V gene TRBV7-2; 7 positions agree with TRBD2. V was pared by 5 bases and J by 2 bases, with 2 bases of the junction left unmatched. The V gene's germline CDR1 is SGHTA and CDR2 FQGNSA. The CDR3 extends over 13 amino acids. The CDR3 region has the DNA TGTGCCAGCAGCCCAGCGGGGCAAGAGACCCAGTACTTC. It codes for CASSPAGQETQYF.

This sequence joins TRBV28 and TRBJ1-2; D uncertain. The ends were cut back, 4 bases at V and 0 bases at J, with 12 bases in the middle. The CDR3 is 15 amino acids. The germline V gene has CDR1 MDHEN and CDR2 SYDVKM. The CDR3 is CASSSLAETNYGYTF. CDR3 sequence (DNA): TGTGCCAGCAGTTCCCTTGCGGAGACTAACTATGGCTACACCTTC.

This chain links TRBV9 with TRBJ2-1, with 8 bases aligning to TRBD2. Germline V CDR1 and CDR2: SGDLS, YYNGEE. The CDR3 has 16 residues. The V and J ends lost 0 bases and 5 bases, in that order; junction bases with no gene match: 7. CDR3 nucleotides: TGTGCCAGCAGCGTAGGGGAAGCGGGAGTCCACAATGAGCAGTTCTTC. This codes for CASSVGEAGVHNEQFF.

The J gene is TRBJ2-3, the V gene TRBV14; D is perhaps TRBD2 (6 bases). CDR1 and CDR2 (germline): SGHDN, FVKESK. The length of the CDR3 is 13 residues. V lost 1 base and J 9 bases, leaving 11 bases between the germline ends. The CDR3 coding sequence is TGTGCCAGCAGCCAAGGACGACTAGGAACGCAGTATTTT. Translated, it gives CASSQGRLGTQYF.